This record covers a single T cell receptor (beta chain). The data originate from a study of blood T cell repertoires in COVID-19. Study in general: The analysed material was cDNA or gDNA that came from T cells, B-cell-depleted T cells, or PBMCs.

In the study's own analysis: Amplifying reference gene primers gave estimates of nucleated cell counts. The table came from immunoSEQ multiplex PCR; TCRdb's copy has only in-frame clones and leaves some out. V and J calls and clone size are copied from that table; D and trimming were computed from the DNA. Among some 200,000 clones listed, around 84% were seen once. This CDR3 contains 14 residues. Germline V gene data show CDR1 as LNHDA and CDR2 as SQIVND (reference sequence). The V end was cut by 6 bases, the J end by 3 bases, with 14 bases between. The clonotype was recovered from a woman aged 70-85 years with COVID-19, enrolled during active disease. The chain couples TRBV19 to TRBJ1-2; D remains unclear. Sequencing was carried out using peripheral blood. CDR3 bases: TGTGCCAGTAGGATGGGCACCACCTACTATGGCTACACCTTC. Translated, it gives CASRMGTTYYGYTF.